The 10 T cell receptor beta chains below come from one sample, sequenced in a study of T cells in tuberculosis. Libraries were prepared by immunoSEQ multiplex PCR; TCRdb keeps only in-frame clonotypes and omits some of them. The sample shows roughly 32,000 clones, nearly 97% of them seen only once. Sequenced input: PBMCs. Receptor source: a donor between 10 and 35 years old with latent tuberculosis or without tuberculosis infection.

J is TRBJ2-1 and V is TRBV9; 10 bases are a match to TRBD2. CDR1 and CDR2 from the germline V gene are SGDLS and YYNGEE. The CDR3 totals 17 residues. Trimming took 0 bases from V and 2 from J; bases not matched to a gene: 5. The DNA for the CDR3 is TGTGCCAGCAGCGTAGGGCTAGCGGGAGAAGCCTACAATGAGCAGTTCTTC. Translation: CASSVGLAGEAYNEQFF.

This chain uses TRBV10-2 with TRBJ1-1; TRBD1 might be the D (5 bases). This CDR3 has 14 amino acids. Germline V CDR1 and CDR2: WSHSY, SAAADI. V gave up 8 bases and J gave up 10 bases, with 23 bases separating them. Here the CDR3 reads CASGPVVGIRGAFF. The CDR3 DNA reads TGCGCCAGCGGCCCCGTGGTGGGCATAAGGGGAGCTTTCTTT.

The chain uses TRBV7-3 and TRBJ1-1, with D possibly being TRBD1 (5 bases). Between the trimmed V and J ends, which lost 2 bases and 1 base, there was a span of 5 bases. Germline V gene lookup returns CDR1 SGHTA and CDR2 FQGTGA. The CDR3 contains 13 residues. The CDR3 nucleotides are TGTGCCAGCAGCTTACAGGGGAACACTGAAGCTTTCTTT. The encoded protein is CASSLQGNTEAFF.

The V and J genes are TRBV4-1 and TRBJ2-3, with unresolved D. The CDR3 totals 15 residues. Germline assignment: CDR1 MGHRA and CDR2 YSYEKL. The V end lost 1 base, the J end lost 0 bases, and 8 bases lay between the germline ends. The CDR3, as DNA: TGCGCCAGCAGCCAAGTGGCCCCTAGCACAGATACGCAGTATTTT. This translates into CASSQVAPSTDTQYF.

Only one count was recorded for this clone. The gene calls are TRBV7-6 and TRBJ1-1; 7 nucleotides match TRBD1. The V and J ends lost 5 bases and 6 bases, in that order; junction bases with no gene match: 6. The CDR3 contains 13 residues. CDR1 is SGHVS, CDR2 FNYEAQ, per germline. The CDR3 is CASSEGQTAEAFF. The DNA for the CDR3 is TGTGCCAGCAGCGAGGGACAGACGGCTGAAGCTTTCTTT.

V gene TRBV7-2 combines with J gene TRBJ2-7, with TRBD1 identical over 7 bases. V was clipped by 6 bases and J by 0 bases; unmatched bases: 8. The CDR3 is made up of 15 amino acids. In germline, CDR1 is SGHTA, CDR2 FQGNSA. The DNA of the CDR3 is TGTGCCAGCAGATTTGGGACAGCCCTCTCCTACGAGCAGTACTTC. This encodes CASRFGTALSYEQYF. The full variable domain, completed using reference TRBV7-2 and TRBJ2-7, is GAGVSQSPSNKVTEKGKDVELRCDPISGHTALYWYRQSLGQGLEFLIYFQGNSAPDKSGLPSDRFSAERTGGSVSTLTIQRTQQEDSAVYLCASRFGTALSYEQYFGPGTRLTVT.

The rearrangement uses TRBV10-3 and TRBJ1-2; 8 positions match TRBD1. The CDR3 covers 13 residues. Trimming at V came to 3 bases and at J to 4 bases, leaving 1 base not matched to a gene. The V gene's germline CDR1 is ENHRY and CDR2 SYGVKD. The CDR3 sequence: CAISDGQGYGYTF. Here the CDR3 DNA reads TGTGCCATCAGTGACGGACAGGGCTATGGCTACACCTTC.

The chain carries TRBV10-3 and TRBJ2-7; TRBD1 agrees at 9 bases. J gave up 2 bases and V 10 bases, and 9 bases lay outside the gene matches. CDR3 length equals 14 residues. Germline V CDR1 and CDR2: ENHRY, SYGVKD. CDR3 nucleotides: TGTGCCAGCGGCCCGGGACAGGGTACCTACGAGCAGTACTTC. This codes for CASGPGQGTYEQYF.

The count of this clone is one. The rearrangement uses TRBV7-9 and TRBJ2-7; the match to TRBD2 covers 10 bases. After removal of 1 base from V and 2 bases from J, the junction contained 5 bases not matched to a gene. The CDR3 is 16 residues long. From germline, CDR1 is SEHNR and CDR2 FQNEAQ (reference sequence). DNA for the CDR3: TGTGCCAGCAGCTTAGAGGCTAGCGGGAGCACCTACGAGCAGTACTTC. Protein product: CASSLEASGSTYEQYF.

The rearrangement joins TRBV4-1 to TRBJ2-2, with TRBD1 matching over 7 bases. CDR1 MGHRA and CDR2 YSYEKL come from the germline V gene. V dropped 2 bases and J dropped 1; count of bases not matched to a gene: 4. CDR3 size: 16 residues. CDR3 nucleotide sequence: TGCGCCAGCAGCCAACCTAGGACAGGGAACACCGGGGAGCTGTTTTTT. This codes for CASSQPRTGNTGELFF.